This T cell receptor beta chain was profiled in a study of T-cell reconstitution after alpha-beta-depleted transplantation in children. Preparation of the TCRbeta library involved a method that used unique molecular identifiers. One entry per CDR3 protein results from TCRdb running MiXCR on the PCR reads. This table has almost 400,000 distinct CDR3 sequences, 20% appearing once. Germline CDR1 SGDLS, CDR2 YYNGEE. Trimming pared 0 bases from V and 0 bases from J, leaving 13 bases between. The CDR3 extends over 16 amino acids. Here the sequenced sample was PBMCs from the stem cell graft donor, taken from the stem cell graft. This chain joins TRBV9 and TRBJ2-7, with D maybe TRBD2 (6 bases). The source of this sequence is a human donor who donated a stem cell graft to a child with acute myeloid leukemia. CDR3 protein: CASSVVLAAISYEQYF. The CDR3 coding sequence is TGTGCCAGCAGCGTAGTATTAGCGGCAATCTCCTACGAGCAGTACTTC.